The 13 T cell receptor beta chains given below trace back to one sample, sequenced in a study of blood T cells in healthy people across ages. It was with a sample-barcoded 5' primer and a J-beta primer mix that a second PCR of roughly 6 to 11 cycles was run. TCRdb used MiXCR to reprocess the 5' RACE reads, holding one entry per CDR3 protein. The sample has nearly 800,000 distinct CDR3 sequences, around 25% seen once; the top ten hold 3% to 4.5%. The same sample was also studied in work on T cells of mothers and their children.

The sequencing input was blood. The receptors here all came from a boy between 10 and 17 years old in good health.

In this sample, this clonotype turned up a few times. The rearrangement links TRBV7-9 to TRBJ2-5; 8 bases line up with TRBD2. TRBJ2-1 explains the end of the DNA better; the J call may be wrong. The CDR3 is 15 amino acids. Germline V gene sequence: CDR1 SEHNR, CDR2 FQNEAQ (reference sequence). CDR3 sequence: CASSPIAGLYNEQFF. CDR3 bases: TGTGCCAGCAGCCCCATAGCGGGGCTCTACAATGAGCAGTTCTTC.

This rearrangement joins TRBV4-3 to TRBJ1-2, with D possibly matching TRBD1 (5 bases). Trimming stripped 0 bases from V and 1 base from J, with 15 bases between. Germline values: CDR1 LGHNA, CDR2 YSLEER. This CDR3 is built from 17 residues. CDR3 sequence (DNA): TGCGCCAGCAGCCAAGACGCGGCAGGGAAGGTTAACTATGGCTACACCTTC. This gives the protein CASSQDAAGKVNYGYTF.

The table lists this clonotype with a few counts. This chain uses TRBV29-1 with TRBJ2-6; D remains unclear. CDR3 length equals 13 residues. V gave up 4 bases and J gave up 4 bases, with 8 bases separating them. Germline V lookup: CDR1 SQVTM, CDR2 ANQGSEA. DNA for the CDR3: TGCAGCGTTGGACTCCGGGGGGCCAACGTCCTGACTTTC. It translates to CSVGLRGANVLTF.

This clonotype was recorded many times. This rearrangement joins TRBV3-1 to TRBJ2-4, with D unresolved. Germline V gives CDR1 LGHDT, CDR2 YNNKEL (reference sequence). This CDR3 spans 17 amino acids. V was pared by 1 base and J by 0 bases, with 13 bases between. The CDR3 region is CASSQASTASAKNIQYF. CDR3 nucleotides: TGTGCCAGCAGCCAAGCAAGTACAGCCTCAGCCAAAAACATTCAGTACTTC.

The V gene is TRBV9, the J gene TRBJ2-5; D is perhaps TRBD2 (5 bases). With the DNA end fitting TRBJ2-1 better, the J assignment may be wrong. Per the germline V gene, CDR1 is SGDLS and CDR2 is YYNGEE. This CDR3 comprises 16 residues. In DNA, the CDR3 is TGTGCCAGCAGCGTATTCGCCCTTACTAGGCCCAATGAGCAGTTCTTC. This sequence encodes CASSVFALTRPNEQFF.

The V call is TRBV23-1, the J call TRBJ2-6; no firm D call. TRBV23-1 counts as an open reading frame of uncertain function. Trimming stripped 2 bases from V and 1 base from J, with 6 bases between. The CDR3 is made up of 15 amino acids. CDR3 sequence (DNA): TGCGCCAGCAGTCAAAGTTTGTCTGGGGCCAACGTCCTGACTTTC. Amino acid sequence: CASSQSLSGANVLTF.

The chain joins TRBV6-5 to TRBJ2-3; tentatively, D is TRBD1 (6 bases). The CDR3 is 15 amino acids. Germline V gene data show CDR1 as MNHEY and CDR2 as SVGAGI. Trimming pared 1 base from V and 2 bases from J, leaving 10 bases between. The CDR3 DNA follows: TGTGCCAGCAGTTACTACCAGGGGAACACAGATACGCAGTATTTT. It yields the protein CASSYYQGNTDTQYF.

The rearrangement joins TRBV20-1 to TRBJ2-7, with D tentatively TRBD2 (8 bases). The CDR3 extends over 14 amino acids. Trimming pared 7 bases from V and 0 bases from J, leaving 16 bases between. The germline CDR1 and CDR2 sequences are DFQATT and SNEGSKA (reference sequence). The CDR3 nucleotides read TGCAGTGGCGCGGGGGGACAGAGCTCCTACGAGCAGTACTTC. It translates to CSGAGGQSSYEQYF.

The chain joins TRBV4-3 to TRBJ1-1; the D gene is possibly TRBD1 (5 bases). Trimming removed 3 bases at V and 3 bases at J, with 11 bases between. The CDR3 loop spans 14 amino acids. Germline lookup yields CDR1 LGHNA and CDR2 YSLEER. The CDR3 DNA reads TGCGCCAGCAGCCACTCGACAGCTCACACTGAAGCTTTCTTT. Its protein product is CASSHSTAHTEAFF.

This clonotype was observed at least ten times. The V gene is TRBV4-2, the J gene TRBJ2-1; tentative D call: TRBD2 (6 bases). This CDR3 contains 17 residues. Germline V gene data show CDR1 as LGHNA and CDR2 as YNFKEQ. With 1 base removed from V and 5 bases from J, the gap between germline ends came to 18 bases. CDR3 in amino acids: CASSQGSGLERDNEQFF. The CDR3 region has the DNA TGTGCCAGCAGCCAAGGGAGCGGGCTAGAACGGGACAATGAGCAGTTCTTC.

This clonotype occurred a few times. The rearrangement links TRBV7-3 to TRBJ2-5, with a tentative D call TRBD2 (6 bases). Germline V gene lookup returns CDR1 SGHTA and CDR2 FQGTGA. Trimming took 3 bases from V and 3 from J, leaving 14 bases between them. This CDR3 has 15 amino acids. Written as DNA, the CDR3 is TGTGCCAGCAGCTTGGGGAACGGAGGGGAAGAGACCCAGTACTTC. It specifies CASSLGNGGEETQYF.

This clonotype was observed a few times. The V gene is TRBV15, the J gene TRBJ2-3; D tentatively fits TRBD1 or TRBD2 (6 bases each). CDR1 is LNHNV, CDR2 YYDKDF, per germline (reference sequence). The CDR3 loop spans 18 amino acids. Between the trimmed V and J ends, which lost 2 bases and 1 base, there was a span of 19 bases. The CDR3 is CATSRKRGAGGGTDTQYF. DNA for the CDR3: TGTGCCACCAGCAGAAAGAGGGGGGCCGGGGGAGGCACAGATACGCAGTATTTT.

Only a few counts were recorded for this clonotype. The chain employs TRBV29-1 and TRBJ2-1; 10 bases line up with TRBD2. Germline values: CDR1 SQVTM, CDR2 ANQGSEA. Trimming at V came to 6 bases and at J to 0 bases, leaving 8 bases not matched to a gene. The CDR3 runs to 16 residues. CDR3 amino acids: CSVDGTSESSYNEQFF. Here the CDR3 DNA reads TGCAGCGTAGACGGGACTAGCGAGAGCTCCTACAATGAGCAGTTCTTC.